The sequence of this T cell receptor beta chain was determined in a study of blood T cell repertoires in COVID-19. In assigning cohorts, the study relied on participant-reported clinical history. In Cohort 3, a recovered donor had either two negative PCRs, clearance, or symptom resolution. Per germline, CDR1 SEHNR and CDR2 FQNEAQ (reference sequence). The CDR3 is 16 amino acids. V lost 4 bases to trimming and J lost 0 bases; unmatched junction nucleotides: 5. The table came from immunoSEQ multiplex PCR; TCRdb's copy has only in-frame clones and leaves some out. Of about 130,000 clones listed, roughly four fifths were seen once; the top ten hold 18%.

The V call is TRBV7-9, the J call TRBJ1-4, with 7 bases fitting TRBD1. What was sequenced was PBMCs or T cells enriched from blood (not recorded which). This clonotype was sampled from a man aged 25 to 40 who had recovered from COVID-19. CDR3 region: CASSYRGSATNEKLFF. CDR3 nucleotides: TGTGCCAGCAGCTACAGGGGCTCTGCAACTAATGAAAAACTGTTTTTT.